This TCR beta chain was recorded in a study of graft-versus-host responses after intestinal transplantation. Study in general: Multivisceral, liver-intestinal, or isolated intestinal transplants were received by the recipients. Every transplant recipient was induced with anti-thymocyte globulin, then maintained on tacrolimus and steroids for about 3 years.

Findings and limits, study-wide: Early after transplant, HvG clones declined as circulating GvH clones peaked. Some GvH clones appeared in ileal mucosa or blood before recipient bone marrow.

A word on this clone: The target antigen is unknown.

The method was immunoSEQ multiplex PCR; TCRdb's version includes in-frame clones alone and lacks a portion of them. The table lists about 35,000 clones, around 94% of them singletons. The sequencing used PBMCs, collected 16 days after intestinal transplant. The sequence was collected from a human patient who received an intestinal transplant, so some T cells may come from the graft donor.

The CDR3 reads CAWSVGAVSNQPQHF. CDR3 bases: TGTGCCTGGAGTGTAGGGGCAGTTAGCAATCAGCCCCAGCATTTT. V usage is TRBV30 and J usage is TRBJ1-5; tentative D call: TRBD1 (5 bases). Per germline, CDR1 GTSNPN and CDR2 SVGIG (reference sequence). Trimming stripped 0 bases from V and 0 bases from J, with 9 bases between. This CDR3 has 15 residues.